This TCR beta chain originates from a study of Graves' ophthalmopathy and Graves' hyperthyroidism. Overall study: The blood sample was drawn at first diagnosis and before any treatment. Study-wide findings and caveats: It was with roughly 71% sensitivity and about 72% specificity that the model predicted ophthalmopathy progression. Blood also carried most expanded thyroid clonotypes exceeding 0.001 frequency.

As the template, RNA transcripts were used to amplify TCR beta CDR3 regions. RT-PCR in the first round used HTBI primers; a second-round multiplex PCR followed. TCRdb fed the multiplex PCR reads into MiXCR, producing one record per CDR3 protein. The sample consists of about 620,000 distinct CDR3 sequences, about 20% of them appearing once. This CDR3 has 12 residues. V was shortened by 5 bases and J by 5 bases, with 12 bases between the two germline ends. Germline values: CDR1 DFQATT, CDR2 SNEGSKA (reference sequence). Ophthalmopathy not arising within 18 months of follow-up defined hyperthyroidism as stable. As to this clonotype: Its specificity is not known.

Sequenced input: peripheral blood. This receptor was obtained from a young woman with stable Graves' hyperthyroidism. Some clones in this sample may be carry-over from other donors' samples. V usage is TRBV20-1 and J usage is TRBJ2-5; D is possibly TRBD1 (6 bases). This CDR3 is CSAAGERETQYF. DNA for the CDR3: TGCAGTGCTGCAGGGGAGAGGGAGACCCAGTACTTC.